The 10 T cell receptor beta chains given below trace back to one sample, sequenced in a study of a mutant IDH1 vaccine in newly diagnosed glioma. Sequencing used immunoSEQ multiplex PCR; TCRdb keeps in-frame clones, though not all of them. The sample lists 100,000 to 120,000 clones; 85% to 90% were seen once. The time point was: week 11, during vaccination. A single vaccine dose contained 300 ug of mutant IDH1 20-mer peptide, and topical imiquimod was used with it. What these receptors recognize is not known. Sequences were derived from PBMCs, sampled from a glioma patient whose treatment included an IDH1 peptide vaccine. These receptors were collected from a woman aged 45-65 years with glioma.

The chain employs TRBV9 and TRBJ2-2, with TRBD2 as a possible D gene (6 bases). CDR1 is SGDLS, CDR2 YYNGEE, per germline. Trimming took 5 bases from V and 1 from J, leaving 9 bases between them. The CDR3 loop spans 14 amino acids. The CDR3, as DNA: TGTGCCAGCAGAGCGGGCATGAACACCGGGGAGCTGTTTTTT. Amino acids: CASRAGMNTGELFF. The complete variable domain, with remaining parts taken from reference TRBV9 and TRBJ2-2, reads DSGVTQTPKHLITATGQRVTLRCSPRSGDLSVYWYQQSLDQGLQFLIQYYNGEERAKGNILERFSAQQFPDLHSELNLSSLELGDSALYFCASRAGMNTGELFFGEGSRLTVL.

CDR3 nucleotide sequence: TGTGCCAGCAGTTTCCCTGACAGGGGCGGCAATCAGCCCCAGCATTTT. Amino acids: CASSFPDRGGNQPQHF. The chain links TRBV28 to TRBJ1-5, with 8 bases lining up with TRBD1. The CDR3 is made up of 16 amino acids. J lost 2 bases, V lost 3 bases, and 6 bases had no gene match. Germline CDR1 reads MDHEN; CDR2 reads SYDVKM.

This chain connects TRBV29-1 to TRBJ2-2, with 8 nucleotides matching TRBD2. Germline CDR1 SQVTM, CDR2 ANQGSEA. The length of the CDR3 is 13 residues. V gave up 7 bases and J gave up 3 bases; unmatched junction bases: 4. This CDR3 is CSAGLVDTGELFF. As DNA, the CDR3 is TGCAGCGCGGGACTAGTTGACACCGGGGAGCTGTTTTTT.

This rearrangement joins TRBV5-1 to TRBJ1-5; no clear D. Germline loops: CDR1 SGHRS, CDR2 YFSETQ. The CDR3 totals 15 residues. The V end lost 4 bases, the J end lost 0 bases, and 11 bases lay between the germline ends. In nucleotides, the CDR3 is TGCGCCAGCAGCCTCCTGGGGAATAGCAATCAGCCCCAGCATTTT. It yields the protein CASSLLGNSNQPQHF.

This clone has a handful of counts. CDR3 amino acids: CSVQRQTGARNTEAFF. The CDR3 region has the DNA TGCAGCGTCCAACGACAGACAGGGGCGAGGAACACTGAAGCTTTCTTT. The chain carries TRBV29-1 and TRBJ1-1, with 8 bases aligning to TRBD1. The J segment lost 1 base and the V segment lost 6 bases, leaving 13 bases of the junction unmatched. This CDR3 contains 16 residues. Per the germline V gene, CDR1 is SQVTM and CDR2 is ANQGSEA.

CDR3 loop: CASSLGQGEVGELFF. The CDR3 DNA is TGTGCCAGCAGCTTGGGGCAGGGGGAGGTCGGGGAGCTGTTTTTT. The chain uses TRBV5-4 and TRBJ2-2, with D possibly being TRBD1 (7 bases). V lost 0 bases and J lost 7, with 13 bases in between. This CDR3 comprises 15 residues. Germline V CDR1 and CDR2: SGHNT, YYREEE (reference sequence). Full variable domain (missing parts from reference TRBV5-4 and TRBJ2-2): ETGVTQSPTHLIKTRGQQVTLRCSSQSGHNTVSWYQQALGQGPQFIFQYYREEENGRGNFPPRFSGLQFPNYSSELNVNALELDDSALYLCASSLGQGEVGELFFGEGSRLTVL.

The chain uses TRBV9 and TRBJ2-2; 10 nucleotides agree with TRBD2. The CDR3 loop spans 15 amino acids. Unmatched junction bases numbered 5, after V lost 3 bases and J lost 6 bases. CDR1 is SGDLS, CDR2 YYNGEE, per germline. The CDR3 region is CASSESGREAGELFF. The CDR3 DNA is TGTGCCAGCAGCGAGAGCGGGAGGGAGGCCGGGGAGCTGTTTTTT.

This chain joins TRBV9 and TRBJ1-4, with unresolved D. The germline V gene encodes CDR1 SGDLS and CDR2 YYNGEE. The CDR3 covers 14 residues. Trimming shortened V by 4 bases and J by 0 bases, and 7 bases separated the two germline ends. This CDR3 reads CASSPDPTNEKLFF. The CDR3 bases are TGTGCCAGCAGCCCGGACCCAACTAATGAAAAACTGTTTTTT.

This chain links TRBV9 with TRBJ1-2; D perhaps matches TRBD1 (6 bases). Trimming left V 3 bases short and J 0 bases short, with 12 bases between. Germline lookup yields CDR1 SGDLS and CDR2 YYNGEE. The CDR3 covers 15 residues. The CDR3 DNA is TGTGCCAGCAGCGCCACAGGGACTTCTAACTATGGCTACACCTTC. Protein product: CASSATGTSNYGYTF.

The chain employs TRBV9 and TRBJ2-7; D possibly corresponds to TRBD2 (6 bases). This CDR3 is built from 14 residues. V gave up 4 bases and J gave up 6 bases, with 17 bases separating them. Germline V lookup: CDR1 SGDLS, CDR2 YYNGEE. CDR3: CASSLGLEEGEQYF. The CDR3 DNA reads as TGTGCCAGCAGCCTCGGTCTCGAGGAGGGCGAGCAGTACTTC.